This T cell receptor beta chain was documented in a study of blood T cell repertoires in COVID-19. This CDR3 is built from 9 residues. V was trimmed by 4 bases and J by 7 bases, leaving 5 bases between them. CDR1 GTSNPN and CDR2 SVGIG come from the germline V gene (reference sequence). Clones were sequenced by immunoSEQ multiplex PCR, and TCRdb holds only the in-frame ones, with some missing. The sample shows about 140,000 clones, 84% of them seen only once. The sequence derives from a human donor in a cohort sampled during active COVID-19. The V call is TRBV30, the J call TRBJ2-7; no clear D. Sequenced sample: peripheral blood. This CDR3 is CAWTGEQYF. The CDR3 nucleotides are TGTGCCTGGACAGGAGAGCAGTACTTC.